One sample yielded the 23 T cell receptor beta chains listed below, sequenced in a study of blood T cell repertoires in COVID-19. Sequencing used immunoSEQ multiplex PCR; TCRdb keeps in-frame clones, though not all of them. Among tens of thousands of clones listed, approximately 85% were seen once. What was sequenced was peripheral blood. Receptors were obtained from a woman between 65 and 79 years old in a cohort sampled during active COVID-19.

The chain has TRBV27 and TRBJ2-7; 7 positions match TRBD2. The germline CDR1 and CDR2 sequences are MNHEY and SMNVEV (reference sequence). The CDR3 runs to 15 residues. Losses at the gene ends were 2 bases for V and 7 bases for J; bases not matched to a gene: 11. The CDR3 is CASSLKASGLLEQYF. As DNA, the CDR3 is TGTGCCAGCAGTTTAAAGGCTAGCGGCCTGTTGGAGCAGTACTTC.

The CDR3 region has the DNA TGCGCCAGCAGCGATGGACAGGGACTCTCCTACAATGAGCAGTTCTTC. Encoded protein: CASSDGQGLSYNEQFF. The chain links TRBV5-1 to TRBJ2-1; TRBD1 matches 8 bases. The V and J ends lost 4 bases and 0 bases, in that order; junction bases with no gene match: 6. Per germline, CDR1 SGHRS and CDR2 YFSETQ. The CDR3 sequence is 16 residues long.

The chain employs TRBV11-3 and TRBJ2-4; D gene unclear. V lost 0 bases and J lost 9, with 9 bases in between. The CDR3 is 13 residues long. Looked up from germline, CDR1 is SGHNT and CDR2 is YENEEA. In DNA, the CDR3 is TGTGCCAGCAGCTTAGAGATCGGTAGCATTCAGTACTTC. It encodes CASSLEIGSIQYF.

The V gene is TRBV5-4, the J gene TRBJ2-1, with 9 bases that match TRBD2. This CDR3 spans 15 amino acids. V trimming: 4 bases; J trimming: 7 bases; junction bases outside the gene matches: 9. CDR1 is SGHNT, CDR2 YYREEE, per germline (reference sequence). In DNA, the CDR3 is TGTGCCAGCAGCCTTCGACTAGCGGATTGGAATGAGCAGTTCTTC. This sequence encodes CASSLRLADWNEQFF.

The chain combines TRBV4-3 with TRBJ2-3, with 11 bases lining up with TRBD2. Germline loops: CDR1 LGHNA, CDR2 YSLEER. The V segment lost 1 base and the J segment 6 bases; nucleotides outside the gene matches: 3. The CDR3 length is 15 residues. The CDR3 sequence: CASSQGLAGRDTQYF. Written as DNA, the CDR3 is TGCGCCAGCAGCCAAGGACTAGCGGGGAGGGATACGCAGTATTTT.

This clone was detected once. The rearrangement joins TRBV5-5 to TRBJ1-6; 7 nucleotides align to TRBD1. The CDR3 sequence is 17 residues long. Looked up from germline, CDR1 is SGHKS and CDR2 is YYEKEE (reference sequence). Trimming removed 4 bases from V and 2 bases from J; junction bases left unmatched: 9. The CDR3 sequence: CASSRRPGGTYNSPLHF. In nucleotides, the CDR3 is TGTGCCAGCAGCCGTCGCCCAGGGGGAACCTATAATTCACCCCTCCACTTT.

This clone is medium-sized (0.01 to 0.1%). The CDR3 reads CASSFRRGANTGELFF. The CDR3 bases are TGCGCCAGCAGCTTCCGCCGCGGGGCCAACACCGGGGAGCTGTTTTTT. The gene calls are TRBV5-1 and TRBJ2-2; D might be TRBD2 (6 bases). CDR1 and CDR2 from the germline V gene are SGHRS and YFSETQ. This CDR3 has 16 amino acids. The germline V and J ends were trimmed by 2 bases and 2 bases, with 13 bases remaining between them.

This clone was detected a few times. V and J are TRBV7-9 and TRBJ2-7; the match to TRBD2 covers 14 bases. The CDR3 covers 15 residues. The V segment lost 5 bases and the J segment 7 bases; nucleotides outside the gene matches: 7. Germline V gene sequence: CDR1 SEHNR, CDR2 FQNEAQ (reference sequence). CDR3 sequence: CASSGTSGSEWEQYF. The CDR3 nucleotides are TGTGCCAGCAGCGGGACTAGCGGGAGTGAGTGGGAGCAGTACTTC.

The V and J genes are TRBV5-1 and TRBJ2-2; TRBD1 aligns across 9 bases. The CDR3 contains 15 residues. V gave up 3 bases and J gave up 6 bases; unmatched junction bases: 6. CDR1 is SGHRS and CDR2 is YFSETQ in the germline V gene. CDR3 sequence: CASSWGQGGSGELFF. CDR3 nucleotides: TGCGCCAGCAGCTGGGGACAGGGAGGATCCGGGGAGCTGTTTTTT.

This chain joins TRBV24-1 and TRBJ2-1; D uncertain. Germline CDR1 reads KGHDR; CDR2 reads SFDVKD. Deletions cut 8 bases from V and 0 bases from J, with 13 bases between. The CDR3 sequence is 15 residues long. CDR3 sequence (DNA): TGTGCCACCATCGCGAGGCGATCCTCCTACAATGAGCAGTTCTTC. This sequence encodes CATIARRSSYNEQFF.

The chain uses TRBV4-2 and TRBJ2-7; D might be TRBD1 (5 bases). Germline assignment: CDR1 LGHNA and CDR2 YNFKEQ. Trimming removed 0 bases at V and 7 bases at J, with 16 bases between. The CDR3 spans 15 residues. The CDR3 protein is CASSQEYAGFLEQYF. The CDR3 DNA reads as TGTGCCAGCAGCCAAGAATACGCAGGGTTCCTGGAGCAGTACTTC.

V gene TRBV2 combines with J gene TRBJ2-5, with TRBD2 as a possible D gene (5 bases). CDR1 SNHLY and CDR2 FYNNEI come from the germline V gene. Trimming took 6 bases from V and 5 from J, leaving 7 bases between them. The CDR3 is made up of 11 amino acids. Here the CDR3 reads CASREEETQYF. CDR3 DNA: TGTGCCAGCAGGGAGGAGGAGACCCAGTACTTC.

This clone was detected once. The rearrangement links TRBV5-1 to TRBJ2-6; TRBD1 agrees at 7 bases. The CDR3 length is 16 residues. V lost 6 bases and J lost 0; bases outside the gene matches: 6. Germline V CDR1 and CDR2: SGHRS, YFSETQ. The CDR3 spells CASTPGGFSGANVLTF. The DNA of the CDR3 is TGCGCCAGCACCCCAGGGGGTTTCTCTGGGGCCAACGTCCTGACTTTC.

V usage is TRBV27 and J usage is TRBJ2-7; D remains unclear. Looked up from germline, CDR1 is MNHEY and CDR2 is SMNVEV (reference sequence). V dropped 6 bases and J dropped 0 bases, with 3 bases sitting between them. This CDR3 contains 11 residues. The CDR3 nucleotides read TGTGCCAGCAGGAGCTCCTACGAGCAGTACTTC. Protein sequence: CASRSSYEQYF.

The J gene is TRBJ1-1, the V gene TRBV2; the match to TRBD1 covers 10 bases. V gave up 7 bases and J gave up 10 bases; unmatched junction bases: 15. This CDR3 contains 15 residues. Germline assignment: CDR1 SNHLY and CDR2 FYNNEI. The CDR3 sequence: CASISRGTGAIRAFF. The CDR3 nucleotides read TGTGCCAGCATTTCTAGAGGGACAGGGGCCATCCGAGCTTTCTTT.

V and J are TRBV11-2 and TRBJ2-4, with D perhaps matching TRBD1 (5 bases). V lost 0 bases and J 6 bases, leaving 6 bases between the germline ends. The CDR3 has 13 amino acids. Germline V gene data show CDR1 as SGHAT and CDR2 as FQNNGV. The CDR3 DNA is TGTGCCAGCAGCTTAGATCAGGGAAACATTCAGTACTTC. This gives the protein CASSLDQGNIQYF. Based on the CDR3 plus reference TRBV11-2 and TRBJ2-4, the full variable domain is EAGVAQSPRYKIIEKRQSVAFWCNPISGHATLYWYQQILGQGPKLLIQFQNNGVVDDSQLPKDRFSAERLKGVDSTLKIQPAKLEDSAVYLCASSLDQGNIQYFGAGTRLSVL.

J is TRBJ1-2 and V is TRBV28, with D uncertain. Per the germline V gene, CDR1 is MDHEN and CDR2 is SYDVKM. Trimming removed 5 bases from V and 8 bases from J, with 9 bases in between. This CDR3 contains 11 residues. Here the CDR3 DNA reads TGTGCCAGCAGTCCCAGTCAAGGCTACACCTTC. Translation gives CASSPSQGYTF.

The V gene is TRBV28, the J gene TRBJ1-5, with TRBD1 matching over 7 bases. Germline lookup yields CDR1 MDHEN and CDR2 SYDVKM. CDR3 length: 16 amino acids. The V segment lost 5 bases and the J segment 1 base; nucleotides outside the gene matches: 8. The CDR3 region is CASSRNRGNSNQPQHF. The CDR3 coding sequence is TGTGCCAGCAGTAGAAACAGGGGAAACAGCAATCAGCCCCAGCATTTT.

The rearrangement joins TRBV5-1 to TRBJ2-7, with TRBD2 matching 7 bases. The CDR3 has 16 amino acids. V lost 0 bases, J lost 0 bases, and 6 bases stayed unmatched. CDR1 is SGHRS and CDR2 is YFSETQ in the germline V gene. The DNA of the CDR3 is TGCGCCAGCAGCTTGGATTCGCGCGGGAGCTCCTACGAGCAGTACTTC. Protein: CASSLDSRGSSYEQYF.

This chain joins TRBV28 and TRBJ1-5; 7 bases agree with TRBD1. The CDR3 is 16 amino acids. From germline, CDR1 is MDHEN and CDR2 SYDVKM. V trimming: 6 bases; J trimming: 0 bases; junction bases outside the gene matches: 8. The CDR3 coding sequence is TGTGCCAGCAGGCGGAAACAGGGGTATAGCAATCAGCCCCAGCATTTT. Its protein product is CASRRKQGYSNQPQHF.

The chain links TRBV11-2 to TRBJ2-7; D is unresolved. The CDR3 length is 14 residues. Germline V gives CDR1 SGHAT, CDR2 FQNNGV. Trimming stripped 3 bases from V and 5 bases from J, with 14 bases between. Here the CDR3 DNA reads TGTGCCAGCAGCTTGTCGATAGCTCTTAACGAGCAGTACTTC. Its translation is CASSLSIALNEQYF.

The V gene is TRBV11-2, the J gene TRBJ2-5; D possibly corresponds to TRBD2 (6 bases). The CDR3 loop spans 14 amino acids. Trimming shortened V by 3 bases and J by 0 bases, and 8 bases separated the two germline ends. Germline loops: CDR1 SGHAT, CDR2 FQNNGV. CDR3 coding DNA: TGTGCCAGCAGCTTGCGGGGTTACCAAGAGACCCAGTACTTC. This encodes CASSLRGYQETQYF.

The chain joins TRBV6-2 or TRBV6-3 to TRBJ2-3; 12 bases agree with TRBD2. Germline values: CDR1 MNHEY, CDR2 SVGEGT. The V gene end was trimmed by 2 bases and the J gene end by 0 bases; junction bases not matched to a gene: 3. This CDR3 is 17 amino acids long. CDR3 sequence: CASSYRTSGTSTDTQYF. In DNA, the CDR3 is TGTGCCAGCAGTTACAGGACTAGCGGGACGAGCACAGATACGCAGTATTTT.